This TCR beta chain comes out of a study of blood T cells in healthy people across ages. Study-wide context: Researchers report that template switching captured about one barcoded beta molecule per two T cells.

The use of a sample-barcoded 5' primer and a J-beta primer mix characterized a second PCR of roughly 6 to 11 cycles. TCRdb used MiXCR to reprocess the 5' RACE reads, holding one entry per CDR3 protein. The table lists fewer than 650,000 distinct CDR3 sequences, about 29% of them singletons. To note about this clonotype: The antigen remains undetermined.

Study-wide results and caveats: Significant beta diversity loss was already apparent by age approximately 38, declining roughly linearly.

Trimming removed 5 bases from V and 7 bases from J, with 17 bases in between. The germline V gene has CDR1 LNHDA and CDR2 SQIVND (reference sequence). The CDR3 extends over 15 amino acids. These same records also appear under a second study, on T cells of mothers and their children. That source notes: Every mother produced more than 10 million TCR beta CDR3 reads, whereas every child provided several million.

Sequenced: blood. The chain combines TRBV19 with TRBJ1-4; no clear D gene. The TCR was taken from a boy between 2 and 10 years old in good health. CDR3 nucleotide sequence: TGTGCCAGTAGTGCCCCCGGGGAGCTCTCTGAAAAACTGTTTTTT. Its translation is CASSAPGELSEKLFF. Full variable domain (outside the CDR3, taken from reference TRBV19 and TRBJ1-4): DGGITQSPKYLFRKEGQNVTLSCEQNLNHDAMYWYRQDPGQGLRLIYYSQIVNDFQKGDIAEGYSVSREKKESFPLTVTSAQKNPTAFYLCASSAPGELSEKLFFGSGTQLSVL.